A selection of T cell receptor beta chains follows, all from one sample in a study of blood T cell repertoires in COVID-19. The repertoire was sequenced with immunoSEQ multiplex PCR; TCRdb's copy has only in-frame clones and lacks some. This sample has 100,000 to 150,000 clones, with around four fifths found just once. The sequencing sample was made of peripheral blood. Receptor source: a man aged 40-49 years with active or convalescent COVID-19. Both conserved end residues are part of each CDR3. A D gene is named only where the DNA matches it firmly. Clone size appears in some rows only: once, few, many, or a class for an expanded clone.

j_gene	abundance	v_gene	d_gene	CDR3nt	CDR3aa
TRBJ2-2	.	TRBV7-2	.	TGTGCCAGCCAATCCCGGGGGTCGACCACCGGGGAGCTGTTTTTT	CASQSRGSTTGELFF
TRBJ1-5	.	TRBV6-2/TRBV6-3	.	TGTGCCAGCAGTTGGGCCCCACGGATGGAGCCCCAGCATTTT	CASSWAPRMEPQHF
TRBJ1-3	few	TRBV6-1	.	TGTGCCAGCAGTGAAAGGAGCTCTGGAAACACCATATATTTT	CASSERSSGNTIYF
TRBJ2-5	.	TRBV5-4	.	TGTGCCAGCAGCTTGGCCTCGGGAGAGACCCAGTACTTC	CASSLASGETQYF
TRBJ1-2	.	TRBV7-2	.	TGTGCCAGCAGCTTGGGGACAACGGATGGCTACACCTTC	CASSLGTTDGYTF
TRBJ2-1	.	TRBV4-3	.	TGCGCCAGCAGGCAAGACGGGGGTAGCTCCTACAATGAGCAGTTCTTC	CASRQDGGSSYNEQFF
TRBJ1-2	.	TRBV19	.	TGTGCCAGTACCTCGGTGACTTACTATGGCTACACCTTC	CASTSVTYYGYTF
TRBJ1-4	few	TRBV6-5	TRBD1	TGTGCCAGCAGACCCGGGACAGTTAATGAAAAACTGTTTTTT	CASRPGTVNEKLFF
TRBJ1-5	.	TRBV18	.	TGTGCCAGTTCAGTTCAGGGAGGGGATTTACCCCAGCATTTT	CASSVQGGDLPQHF
TRBJ2-7	.	TRBV15	TRBD2	TGTGCCACCAGCAGAGAACTAGCGGGGGGTTCTCGGGTGCTCTACGAGCAGTACTTC	CATSRELAGGSRVLYEQYF
TRBJ2-2	.	TRBV7-9	.	TGTGCCAGCAGCTTATCCCCTCCCTGGGAGCTGTTTTTT	CASSLSPPWELFF
TRBJ1-1	few	TRBV3-1/TRBV3-2	TRBD1	TGTGCCAGCAGCCAAGGGAGACAGGGCGGTAGGAACACTGAAGCTTTCTTT	CASSQGRQGGRNTEAFF
TRBJ2-3	.	TRBV24-1	TRBD1	TGTGCCACCAGTGGCGGCAGGGGGAGTTCCACTAGCACAGATACGCAGTATTTT	CATSGGRGSSTSTDTQYF
TRBJ2-3	.	TRBV5-1	.	TGCGCCAGCAGCTTGGGGGCAGGCACAGATACGCAGTATTTT	CASSLGAGTDTQYF
TRBJ2-5	.	TRBV28	.	TGTGCCAGCAGTTTTCTCGGGACTGGCCCCCAAGAGACCCAGTACTTC	CASSFLGTGPQETQYF
TRBJ1-3	few	TRBV3-1/TRBV3-2	.	TGTGCCAGCAGCCAAGGTGGTAGCCCTGGAAACACCATATATTTT	CASSQGGSPGNTIYF
TRBJ2-5	once	TRBV14	TRBD2	TGTGCCAGCAGCCCGAGCGGGGGCAGGGAGACCCAGTACTTC	CASSPSGGRETQYF
TRBJ2-7	.	TRBV18	.	TGTGCCAGCTCACCACCCTCGGGCTCCTACGAGCAGTACTTC	CASSPPSGSYEQYF
TRBJ2-1	.	TRBV11-2	.	TGTGCCAGCAGCTTAGTAGCGGACAGGTCGTTCTTC	CASSLVADRSFF
TRBJ2-7	few	TRBV2	.	TGTGCCAGCAGTGAACACGTGAGCTCCTACGAGCAGTACTTC	CASSEHVSSYEQYF
TRBJ2-7	.	TRBV11-2	.	TGTGCCAGCAGGTCGGGGGTGCGCTACGAGCAGTACTTC	CASRSGVRYEQYF
TRBJ1-6	.	TRBV2	TRBD1	TGTGCCAGCACGGGACAGGGGCTCTTTAATTCACCCCTCCACTTT	CASTGQGLFNSPLHF
TRBJ1-5	.	TRBV19	.	TGTGCCAGTACCCTGGACGTGGGGTTCAGGGGCAATCAGCCCCAGCATTTT	CASTLDVGFRGNQPQHF
TRBJ1-1	.	TRBV18	TRBD1	TGTGCCAGCTCGTCGGACAGGGGGAACACTGAAGCTTTCTTT	CASSSDRGNTEAFF
TRBJ2-3	.	TRBV6-2/TRBV6-3	TRBD2	TGTGCCAGCAGTACTAGCGGGGGGCGGACAGATACGCAGTATTTT	CASSTSGGRTDTQYF
TRBJ2-3	.	TRBV5-1	.	TGCGCCAGCAGCTTGGGCGGGGTTAGCACAGATACGCAGTATTTT	CASSLGGVSTDTQYF
TRBJ1-4	.	TRBV25-1	.	TGTGCCAGCAGTCCTCTAGGGAGGGATGAAAAACTGTTTTTT	CASSPLGRDEKLFF
TRBJ2-7	once	TRBV5-1	TRBD1	TGCGCCAGCAGACCCCGGGACAGCTCCTACGAGCAGTACTTC	CASRPRDSSYEQYF
TRBJ2-7	.	TRBV5-6	.	TGTGCCAGCAGCCGAGGACAGCCCTACGAGCAGTACTTC	CASSRGQPYEQYF
TRBJ2-3	.	TRBV7-9	TRBD2	TGTGCCAGCGTTGCGGGGGGCACAGATACGCAGTATTTT	CASVAGGTDTQYF
TRBJ1-3	many	TRBV5-4	TRBD1	TGTGCCAGCAGCCTGGGACAGGGAGGTTTCGCTGGAAACACCATATATTTT	CASSLGQGGFAGNTIYF
TRBJ2-5	once	TRBV27	TRBD2	TGTGCCAGCAGTTTAGTAGGACTAGCGGGGGGTCGAGAGACCCAGTACTTC	CASSLVGLAGGRETQYF
TRBJ1-4	.	TRBV19	TRBD1	TGTGCCAGCACGCAAGGGACAGACCTTCGGGATGAAAAACTGTTTTTT	CASTQGTDLRDEKLFF
TRBJ1-2	.	TRBV7-2	.	TGTGCCAGCAGCAGGGGGACAAACTATGGCTACACCTTC	CASSRGTNYGYTF
TRBJ1-4	.	TRBV18	TRBD1	TGTGCCAGCTCACCAGTTGGAGGGACAGGGGACGGGAATGAAAAACTGTTTTTT	CASSPVGGTGDGNEKLFF
TRBJ1-6	.	TRBV5-5	.	TGTGCCAGCAGCTTGGCGGGGAATTCACCCCTCCACTTT	CASSLAGNSPLHF
TRBJ2-1	.	TRBV7-9	TRBD2	TGTGCCAGCAGCACCCCGGGGGAGTTTCGGGGGGGTGGTGAGCAGTTCTTC	CASSTPGEFRGGGEQFF
TRBJ2-7	.	TRBV6-6	.	TGTGCCAGCAGTTACTCGAAAACGAGCTACGAGCAGTACTTC	CASSYSKTSYEQYF
TRBJ1-4	.	TRBV28	TRBD1	TGTGCCAGCAGGACAGGGGCAATATCCGAAAAACTGTTTTTT	CASRTGAISEKLFF
TRBJ2-3	.	TRBV3-1/TRBV3-2	TRBD2	TGTGCCAGCAGCAGAGGACTAGCGGGGGGCTCTAGCACAGATACGCAGTATTTT	CASSRGLAGGSSTDTQYF
TRBJ2-1	medium-sized	TRBV7-2	TRBD1	TGTGCCAGCAGCCTGCTCGCGGGACAGGGGAGAAATGAGCAGTTCTTC	CASSLLAGQGRNEQFF
TRBJ1-3	few	TRBV7-2	.	TGTGCCAGCAGCTTAGACAGGCTCTCTGGAAACACCATATATTTT	CASSLDRLSGNTIYF
TRBJ2-3	.	TRBV30	TRBD1	TGTGCCTGGACCAGAAACAGGGGTGCAGATACGCAGTATTTT	CAWTRNRGADTQYF
TRBJ1-4	.	TRBV4-2	TRBD1	TGTGCCAGCAGCCAAATTCCAGGGGGAACTAATGAAAAACTGTTTTTT	CASSQIPGGTNEKLFF
TRBJ2-7	.	TRBV19	.	TGTGCCAGTAGTACATGGACAGATTTCTCCTACGAGCAGTACTTC	CASSTWTDFSYEQYF
TRBJ2-7	.	TRBV6-6	.	TGTGCCAGCAGTTACGGGGGGAACCGATACGAGCAGTACTTC	CASSYGGNRYEQYF
TRBJ1-1	.	TRBV18	.	TGTGCCAGCTCGCTTTCAGGGGACACTGAAGCTTTCTTT	CASSLSGDTEAFF
TRBJ1-2	.	TRBV7-2	TRBD1	TGTGCCAGCAGCTTAACAGGACAGGGGTTGGGTGGCTACACCTTC	CASSLTGQGLGGYTF
TRBJ1-5	.	TRBV5-8	.	TGTGCCAGCAGCCCCCTACGGGGGATTAGCAATCAGCCCCAGCATTTT	CASSPLRGISNQPQHF
TRBJ2-3	.	TRBV11-2	TRBD2	TGTGCCAGCAGCCTATGGACTAGCGGGGGGGCCCGTCAAGATACGCAGTATTTT	CASSLWTSGGARQDTQYF